This TCR beta chain was recorded in a study of CD8+ T cells in alopecia areata. Study at large: Those patients who were treated received oral tofacitinib, which was given at 5 to 10 mg twice daily for moderate-to-severe alopecia areata.

Concerning this clone: Its matching antigen is unknown.

Obtained from alopecia areata patients were lesional scalp punch biopsies along with peripheral blood. General observations from the study: Lesional scalp exceeded normal scalp in clonality, especially in alopecia totalis/universalis. Scalp sequencing captures resident alphabeta T cells of normal skin too.

As the sequencing template, cDNA was produced by extracting RNA and reverse transcribing it. Only in-frame clones appear in the TCRdb table, and some are missing; sequencing was by immunoSEQ multiplex PCR. Of over 150,000 clones listed, roughly 60% are singletons. The sequencing used CD4+ T cells sorted from blood, collected at week 0. The clonotype originates from a human donor with alopecia areata.

In DNA, the CDR3 is TGTGCTAGTGGTTTGGTATTGGCCCCCACAGATACGCAGTATTTT. Translation gives CASGLVLAPTDTQYF. The chain couples TRBV12-5 to TRBJ2-3; D gene unclear. Germline CDR1 LGHNT, CDR2 FRNRAP. Trimming left V 0 bases short and J 2 bases short, with 9 bases between. This CDR3 has 15 residues. Looking up the rest from reference TRBV12-5 and TRBJ2-3 gives the full variable domain: DARVTQTPRHKVTEMGQEVTMRCQPILGHNTVFWYRQTMMQGLELLAYFRNRAPLDDSGMPKDRFSAEMPDATLATLKIQPSEPRDSAVYFCASGLVLAPTDTQYFGPGTRLTVL.